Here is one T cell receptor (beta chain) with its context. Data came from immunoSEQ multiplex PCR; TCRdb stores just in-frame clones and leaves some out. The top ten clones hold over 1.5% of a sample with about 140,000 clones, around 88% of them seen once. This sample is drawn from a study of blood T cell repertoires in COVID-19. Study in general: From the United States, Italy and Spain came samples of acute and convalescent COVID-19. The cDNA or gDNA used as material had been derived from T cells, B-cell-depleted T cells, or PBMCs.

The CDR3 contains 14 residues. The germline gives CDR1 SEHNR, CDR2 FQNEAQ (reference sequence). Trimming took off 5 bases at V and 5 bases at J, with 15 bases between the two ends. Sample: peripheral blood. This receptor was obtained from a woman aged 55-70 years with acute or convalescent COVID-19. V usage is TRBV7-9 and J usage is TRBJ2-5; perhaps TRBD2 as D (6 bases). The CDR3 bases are TGTGCCAGCAGCCGAATGGGGGACTCGGAGACCCAGTACTTC. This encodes CASSRMGDSETQYF.